This T cell receptor (beta chain) was identified during a study of blood T cell repertoires in COVID-19. Background on the study: T cells, B-cell-depleted T cells, or PBMCs provided the cDNA or gDNA that served as material.

This CDR3 has 14 residues. The V segment lost 6 bases and the J segment 4 bases; nucleotides outside the gene matches: 6. Germline V gene data show CDR1 as MNHEY and CDR2 as SVGAGI. Method: immunoSEQ multiplex PCR; TCRdb's copy keeps in-frame clones and lacks some. The sample includes 95,000 to 150,000 clones, approximately 86% of them seen just once. This chain links TRBV6-5 with TRBJ2-5; 9 positions agree with TRBD1. The material sequenced was peripheral blood. This TCR came from a woman in her forties or fifties with active or convalescent COVID-19. The CDR3 loop is CASRKGQGRETQYF. The CDR3 coding sequence is TGTGCCAGCAGGAAGGGACAGGGAAGAGAGACCCAGTACTTC.